What follows are 31 T cell receptor beta chains derived from one specimen sequenced in a study of T cell changes during pregnancy in multiple sclerosis. Sequencing was performed with immunoSEQ multiplex PCR; in TCRdb, only in-frame clones are kept and a portion is missing. Among 32,000 or so clones listed, 90% were seen once. The specimen comprised CD4+ T cells from peripheral blood mononuclear cells, sampled in the second trimester of pregnancy. Source of these receptors: a female donor with multiple sclerosis, enrolled in a pregnancy study.

The chain employs TRBV7-2 and TRBJ2-7; 7 positions match TRBD1. Germline V gene lookup returns CDR1 SGHTA and CDR2 FQGNSA. V gave up 0 bases and J gave up 2 bases; unmatched junction bases: 7. The CDR3 runs 16 residues. The CDR3 bases are TGTGCCAGCAGCTTAGCCGGGACAGTAAAGACCTACGAGCAGTACTTC. Translated: CASSLAGTVKTYEQYF. Full variable domain (missing parts from reference TRBV7-2 and TRBJ2-7): GAGVSQSPSNKVTEKGKDVELRCDPISGHTALYWYRQSLGQGLEFLIYFQGNSAPDKSGLPSDRFSAERTGGSVSTLTIQRTQQEDSAVYLCASSLAGTVKTYEQYFGPGTRLTVT.

CDR3 DNA: TGTGCCAGCAGCGAGGGACAGCAAGAGACCCAGTACTTC. This gives the protein CASSEGQQETQYF. J is TRBJ2-5 and V is TRBV7-2; TRBD1 agrees at 7 bases. Germline V gene sequence: CDR1 SGHTA, CDR2 FQGNSA. Trimming at V came to 5 bases and at J to 2 bases, leaving 2 bases not matched to a gene. The CDR3 loop spans 13 amino acids.

The rearrangement links TRBV28 to TRBJ2-5; D is possibly TRBD2 (5 bases). The V and J ends lost 5 bases and 5 bases respectively, with 12 bases between them. The CDR3 consists of 13 residues. The germline gives CDR1 MDHEN, CDR2 SYDVKM. CDR3 sequence: CASSPDPGETQYF. CDR3 bases: TGTGCCAGCAGTCCGGACCCGGGGGAGACCCAGTACTTC.

The chain combines TRBV27 with TRBJ2-1, with a weak D call TRBD2 (6 bases). The CDR3 consists of 15 residues. The V end was cut by 3 bases, the J end by 1 base, with 10 bases between. The germline CDR1 and CDR2 sequences are MNHEY and SMNVEV (reference sequence). CDR3 amino acids: CASSLMRESYNEQFF. The CDR3 DNA sequence: TGTGCCAGCAGTTTGATGCGGGAATCCTACAATGAGCAGTTCTTC.

The chain combines TRBV7-9 with TRBJ1-2; 7 bases are shared with TRBD1. This CDR3 spans 18 amino acids. Germline CDR1 and CDR2: SEHNR and FQNEAQ (reference sequence). After removal of 2 bases from V and 0 bases from J, the junction contained 12 bases not matched to a gene. This CDR3 is CASSLPGTGASANYGYTF. The DNA of the CDR3 is TGTGCCAGCAGCTTACCGGGAACAGGGGCTTCAGCTAACTATGGCTACACCTTC.

The chain couples TRBV5-1 to TRBJ2-6; weak D call: TRBD1 (5 bases). Between the trimmed V and J ends, which lost 2 bases and 10 bases, there was a span of 10 bases. This CDR3 spans 13 amino acids. The V gene's germline CDR1 is SGHRS and CDR2 YFSETQ. The CDR3 loop is CASSLGAENVLTF. Here the CDR3 DNA reads TGCGCCAGCAGCTTAGGGGCGGAAAACGTCCTGACTTTC.

The chain couples TRBV15 to TRBJ2-7, with D tentatively TRBD2 (5 bases). V gave up 5 bases and J gave up 2 bases, with 13 bases separating them. Germline V gives CDR1 LNHNV, CDR2 YYDKDF (reference sequence). The CDR3 totals 14 residues. The CDR3 region is CATSGPDSTYEQYF. The CDR3 DNA is TGTGCCACCAGCGGCCCGGACTCAACCTACGAGCAGTACTTC.

The chain is built from TRBV18 and TRBJ2-7; D may be TRBD1 (6 bases). CDR1 is KGHSH and CDR2 is LQKENI in the germline V gene. The CDR3 has 16 residues. V lost 0 bases and J 7 bases, leaving 19 bases between the germline ends. The CDR3 reads CASSPPQGHQGGEQYF. The CDR3 region has the DNA TGTGCCAGCTCACCACCCCAGGGCCACCAAGGGGGAGAGCAGTACTTC.

The chain recombines TRBV18 with TRBJ2-5; TRBD2 might be the D (7 bases). Trimming cost V 3 bases and J 5 bases, with 28 bases left between them. Germline V gene lookup returns CDR1 KGHSH and CDR2 LQKENI. The CDR3 runs 19 residues. The CDR3: CASSPIMPDRTGAGETQYF. The CDR3, as DNA: TGTGCCAGCTCACCTATAATGCCCGACAGGACCGGAGCGGGGGAGACCCAGTACTTC. Full variable domain (rest looked up from reference TRBV18 and TRBJ2-5): NAGVMQNPRHLVRRRGQEARLRCSPMKGHSHVYWYRQLPEEGLKFMVYLQKENIIDESGMPKERFSAEFPKEGPSILRIQQVVRGDSAAYFCASSPIMPDRTGAGETQYFGPGTRLLVL.

The chain links TRBV9 to TRBJ2-3; 13 bases match TRBD2. The V segment lost 0 bases and the J segment 3 bases; nucleotides outside the gene matches: 7. Germline V gene data show CDR1 as SGDLS and CDR2 as YYNGEE. The CDR3 runs to 18 residues. This CDR3 reads CASSVGRVTSGRTDTQYF. CDR3 DNA: TGTGCCAGCAGCGTAGGGCGGGTGACTAGCGGGAGGACAGATACGCAGTATTTT.

A note on this clone: Additional DNA sequences in this sample encode the identical CDR3. V and J are TRBV5-1 and TRBJ2-5, with 7 bases matching TRBD2. This CDR3 region has 13 residues. The germline V gene encodes CDR1 SGHRS and CDR2 YFSETQ. After removal of 0 bases from V and 4 bases from J, the junction contained 0 bases not matched to a gene. DNA of the CDR3: TGCGCCAGCAGCTTGGGGGGGGGAGAGACCCAGTACTTC. It specifies CASSLGGGETQYF.

The rearrangement uses TRBV5-4 and TRBJ2-5; TRBD2 matches at 15 bases. V lost 4 bases to trimming and J lost 4 bases; unmatched junction nucleotides: 8. CDR3 length equals 17 residues. CDR1 and CDR2 from the germline V gene are SGHNT and YYREEE (reference sequence). The CDR3 sequence is CASSTGLAGGRTETQYF. The CDR3 nucleotides are TGTGCCAGCAGCACCGGACTAGCGGGAGGGCGGACAGAGACCCAGTACTTC.

The chain carries TRBV30 and TRBJ1-5; possible D gene TRBD1, 5 bases. CDR1 is GTSNPN and CDR2 is SVGIG in the germline V gene (reference sequence). The CDR3 has 13 residues. The ends were cut back, 0 bases at V and 5 bases at J, with 8 bases in the middle. The CDR3 spells CAWSVQADQPQHF. In DNA, the CDR3 is TGTGCCTGGAGTGTACAGGCTGATCAGCCCCAGCATTTT.

This clone was counted a single time. The chain combines TRBV19 with TRBJ1-2; D remains ambiguous. V gave up 1 base and J gave up 8 bases, with 17 bases separating them. CDR1 LNHDA and CDR2 SQIVND come from the germline V gene (reference sequence). This CDR3 has 15 amino acids. The CDR3 region is CASSIGPETSSGYTF. The DNA of the CDR3 is TGTGCCAGTAGTATAGGGCCAGAAACCAGTTCGGGCTACACCTTC.

The chain carries TRBV30 and TRBJ1-1; D gene unclear. The V end was cut by 4 bases, the J end by 1 base, with 13 bases between. This CDR3 region has 14 residues. Germline V CDR1 and CDR2: GTSNPN, SVGIG (reference sequence). CDR3 amino acids: CAWISGSQNTEAFF. The DNA of the CDR3 is TGTGCCTGGATTAGCGGGTCCCAGAACACTGAAGCTTTCTTT.

This chain connects TRBV7-2 to TRBJ2-1; TRBD1 matches 7 bases. Germline V CDR1 and CDR2: SGHTA, FQGNSA. V trimming: 5 bases; J trimming: 10 bases; junction bases outside the gene matches: 8. The CDR3 consists of 13 residues. This chain's CDR3 is CASSADRANEQFF. As DNA, the CDR3 is TGTGCCAGCAGCGCAGACAGGGCGAACGAGCAGTTCTTC.

The chain joins TRBV7-9 to TRBJ2-7; D ambiguous. Germline CDR1 SEHNR, CDR2 FQNEAQ (reference sequence). The CDR3 has 12 residues. Trimming cost V 3 bases and J 2 bases, with 5 bases left between them. CDR3 nucleotide sequence: TGTGCCAGCAGCTTGTCTACCTACGAGCAGTACTTC. Translated: CASSLSTYEQYF.

This chain connects TRBV6-1 to TRBJ1-1; D may be TRBD1 (5 bases). The CDR3 is 13 amino acids. With 8 bases removed from V and 3 bases from J, the gap between germline ends came to 13 bases. The germline CDR1 and CDR2 sequences are MNHNS and SASEGT. The CDR3 reads CASGSGRYTEAFF. The DNA for the CDR3 is TGTGCCAGCGGATCAGGGAGGTACACTGAAGCTTTCTTT.

V is TRBV6-5 and J is TRBJ2-5, with a weak D call TRBD2 (5 bases). Trimming pared 8 bases from V and 4 bases from J, leaving 17 bases between. CDR1 and CDR2 from the germline V gene are MNHEY and SVGAGI. The CDR3 is 14 residues long. CDR3 sequence (DNA): TGTGCCAGCGGTGCTGAGGGCGTGAGAGAGACCCAGTACTTC. Translation gives CASGAEGVRETQYF.

The chain employs TRBV27 and TRBJ1-1; the match to TRBD1 covers 7 bases. Germline V gene sequence: CDR1 MNHEY, CDR2 SMNVEV (reference sequence). Trimming took 3 bases from V and 10 from J; bases not matched to a gene: 8. This CDR3 has 13 residues. The CDR3: CASSLTGNGVAFF. The CDR3 DNA sequence: TGTGCCAGCAGTTTGACAGGGAACGGGGTAGCTTTCTTT.

The chain recombines TRBV5-1 with TRBJ2-2; D remains ambiguous. V was clipped by 0 bases and J by 6 bases, with 9 bases between them. Germline V gene lookup returns CDR1 SGHRS and CDR2 YFSETQ. The CDR3 loop spans 14 amino acids. CDR3 residues: CASSLVASSGELFF. The CDR3 region has the DNA TGCGCCAGCAGCTTGGTAGCATCGTCCGGGGAGCTGTTTTTT.

This chain connects TRBV11-3 to TRBJ1-1; D not resolved. Germline V gives CDR1 SGHNT, CDR2 YENEEA. V shed 5 bases and J shed 1 base, with 8 bases lying between them. CDR3 length: 13 residues. The CDR3 sequence: CASSRGPNTEAFF. Written as DNA, the CDR3 is TGTGCCAGCAGCCGCGGGCCGAACACTGAAGCTTTCTTT.

The chain carries TRBV5-4 and TRBJ2-7; 14 bases are a match to TRBD2. Germline V gene lookup returns CDR1 SGHNT and CDR2 YYREEE (reference sequence). The V gene end was trimmed by 0 bases and the J gene end by 0 bases; junction bases not matched to a gene: 2. This CDR3 has 17 residues. In DNA form, the CDR3 reads TGTGCCAGCAGCTTGGGTGGGACTAGCGGGAGCTCCTACGAGCAGTACTTC. This gives the protein CASSLGGTSGSSYEQYF.

This chain connects TRBV5-1 to TRBJ1-2; TRBD1 might be the D (6 bases). V lost 4 bases to trimming and J lost 3 bases, with 10 bases between them. Germline V gives CDR1 SGHRS, CDR2 YFSETQ. The CDR3 totals 13 residues. CDR3: CASSPDRYYGYTF. The CDR3 DNA is TGCGCCAGCAGCCCGGACAGATACTATGGCTACACCTTC.

The J gene is TRBJ2-3, the V gene TRBV5-1; maybe TRBD2 (6 bases). Looked up from germline, CDR1 is SGHRS and CDR2 is YFSETQ. V lost 7 bases and J lost 2, with 17 bases in between. This CDR3 is built from 15 residues. The CDR3, as DNA: TGCGCCAGCGGACCACACGGAGGGGCCACAGATACGCAGTATTTT. Translation gives CASGPHGGATDTQYF.

The count of this clone is one. The J gene is TRBJ2-3, the V gene TRBV27; the D gene is possibly TRBD2 (6 bases). This CDR3 has 15 amino acids. Per germline, CDR1 MNHEY and CDR2 SMNVEV (reference sequence). V lost 7 bases and J 1 base, leaving 15 bases between the germline ends. CDR3: CASTKEGRGTDTQYF. For the CDR3, the DNA is TGTGCCAGCACCAAGGAGGGACGCGGCACAGATACGCAGTATTTT.

This clone appeared a single time. V and J are TRBV5-1 and TRBJ2-2; no reliable D call. From germline, CDR1 is SGHRS and CDR2 YFSETQ. This CDR3 has 17 residues. V was pared by 4 bases and J by 0 bases, with 16 bases between. The CDR3 spells CASSLTYSVANTGELFF. CDR3 in DNA: TGCGCCAGCAGCCTAACCTACAGTGTAGCGAACACCGGGGAGCTGTTTTTT.

This clone was detected only once. The V gene is TRBV6-5, the J gene TRBJ1-1, with D possibly matching TRBD1 (6 bases). The germline V and J ends were trimmed by 7 bases and 4 bases, with 19 bases remaining between them. The CDR3 length is 15 residues. Germline loops: CDR1 MNHEY, CDR2 SVGAGI. As DNA, the CDR3 is TGTGCCAGCATCCCATCGACAGGTTTTGTCACTGAAGCTTTCTTT. It encodes CASIPSTGFVTEAFF.

This rearrangement joins TRBV30 to TRBJ2-7; D might be TRBD2 (5 bases). The CDR3 has 13 residues. The germline V gene encodes CDR1 GTSNPN and CDR2 SVGIG (reference sequence). Trimming cost V 3 bases and J 3 bases, with 12 bases left between them. CDR3 protein: CAWRGRGVYEQYF. DNA for the CDR3: TGTGCCTGGAGAGGGAGAGGAGTCTACGAGCAGTACTTC.

The gene calls are TRBV6-6 and TRBJ2-5, with D unclear. The CDR3 has 11 residues. Germline lookup yields CDR1 MNHNY and CDR2 SVGAGI (reference sequence). The V end lost 6 bases, the J end lost 2 bases, and 4 bases lay between the germline ends. DNA for the CDR3: TGTGCCAGCAGGTATCAAGAGACCCAGTACTTC. Translation: CASRYQETQYF.

The chain combines TRBV30 with TRBJ2-4; D gene ambiguous. The CDR3 sequence is 13 residues long. V was shortened by 0 bases and J by 10 bases, with 13 bases between the two germline ends. Germline values: CDR1 GTSNPN, CDR2 SVGIG (reference sequence). CDR3 protein: CAWSVSSFPIQYF. The CDR3 DNA sequence: TGTGCCTGGAGTGTATCCAGTTTCCCGATTCAGTACTTC.